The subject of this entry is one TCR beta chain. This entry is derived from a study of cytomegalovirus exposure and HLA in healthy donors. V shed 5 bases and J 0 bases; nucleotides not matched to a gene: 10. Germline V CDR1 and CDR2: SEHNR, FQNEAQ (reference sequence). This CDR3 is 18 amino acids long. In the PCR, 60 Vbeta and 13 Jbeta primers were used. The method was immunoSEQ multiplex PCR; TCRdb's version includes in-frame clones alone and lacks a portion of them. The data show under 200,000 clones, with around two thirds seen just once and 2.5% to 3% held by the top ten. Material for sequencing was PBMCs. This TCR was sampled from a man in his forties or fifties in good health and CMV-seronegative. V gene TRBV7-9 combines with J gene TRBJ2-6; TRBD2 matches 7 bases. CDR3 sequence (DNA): TGTGCCAGCAGCCCCGGGGGACTAACGTACTCTGGGGCCAACGTCCTGACTTTC. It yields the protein CASSPGGLTYSGANVLTF.